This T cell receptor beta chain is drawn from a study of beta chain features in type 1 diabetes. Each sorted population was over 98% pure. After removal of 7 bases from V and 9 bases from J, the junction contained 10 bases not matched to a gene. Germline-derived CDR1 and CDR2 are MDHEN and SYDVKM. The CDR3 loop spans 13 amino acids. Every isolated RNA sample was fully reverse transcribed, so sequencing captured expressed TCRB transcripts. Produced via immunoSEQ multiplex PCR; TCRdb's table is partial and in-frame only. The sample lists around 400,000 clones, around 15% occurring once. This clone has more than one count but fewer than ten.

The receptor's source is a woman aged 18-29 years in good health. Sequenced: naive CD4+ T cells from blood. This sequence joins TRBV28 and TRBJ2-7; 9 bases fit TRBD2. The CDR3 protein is CASTGGTSTRQYF. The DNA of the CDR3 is TGTGCCAGCACCGGTGGGACTAGCACGAGGCAGTACTTC. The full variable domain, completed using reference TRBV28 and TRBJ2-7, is DVKVTQSSRYLVKRTGEKVFLECVQDMDHENMFWYRQDPGLGLRLIYFSYDVKMKEKGDIPEGYSVSREKKERFSLILESASTNQTSMYLCASTGGTSTRQYFGPGTRLTVT.